The next 2 T cell receptor beta chains were all read from a single sample in a study of control samples from healthy donors and cancer patients (dated by TCRdb to 2018 to 2020). The library was obtained by the immunoSEQ multiplex PCR assay. TCRdb limited this immuneACCESS table to in-frame rearrangements with V and J called. A share of clones is missing; checked studies link under half to unresolved V genes, and the rest is unexplained. In all, the sample holds 100,000 to 150,000 clones, and under 95% of those were seen once. Under 2% of the sample belongs to the ten largest clones. Sequenced input: PBMCs. The receptor set was obtained from a man aged 45-60 years with head and neck cancer.

This CDR3 reads CASSYSRDASNEQFF. For the CDR3, the DNA is TGTGCCAGCAGTTACAGCCGGGACGCGTCGAATGAGCAGTTCTTC. The chain links TRBV6-5 to TRBJ2-1, with D possibly called TRBD1 or TRBD2 (5 bases each). This CDR3 contains 15 residues. V was trimmed by 2 bases and J by 7 bases, leaving 15 bases between them. CDR1 MNHEY and CDR2 SVGAGI come from the germline V gene.

In its sample, this clone was seen a few times. J is TRBJ2-7 and V is TRBV3-1 (or the pseudogene TRBV3-2), with D possibly matching TRBD2 (6 bases). In germline, CDR1 is LGHDT, CDR2 YNNKEL (reference sequence). V gave up 4 bases and J gave up 0 bases, with 13 bases separating them. This CDR3 spans 15 amino acids. The chain's CDR3 is CASSRGRDCSYEQYF. The CDR3 nucleotides read TGTGCCAGCAGCCGGGGACGGGACTGCTCCTACGAGCAGTACTTC.